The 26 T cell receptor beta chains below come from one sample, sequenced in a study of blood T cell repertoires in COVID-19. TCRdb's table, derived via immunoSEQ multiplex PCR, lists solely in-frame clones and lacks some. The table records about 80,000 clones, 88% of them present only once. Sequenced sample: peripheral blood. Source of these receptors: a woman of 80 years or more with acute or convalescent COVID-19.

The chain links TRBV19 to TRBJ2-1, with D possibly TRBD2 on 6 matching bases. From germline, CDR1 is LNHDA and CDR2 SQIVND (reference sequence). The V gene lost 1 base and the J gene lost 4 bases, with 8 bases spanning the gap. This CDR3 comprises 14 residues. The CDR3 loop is CASSIAGDYNEQFF. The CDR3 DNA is TGTGCCAGTAGTATAGCGGGGGATTACAATGAGCAGTTCTTC.

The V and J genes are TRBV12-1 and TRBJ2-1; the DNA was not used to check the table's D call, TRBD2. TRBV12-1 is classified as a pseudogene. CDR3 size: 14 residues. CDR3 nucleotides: TGTGCCAGCAGCCAAGTCTCTAGCGTCATTGAGCAGTTCTTC. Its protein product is CASSQVSSVIEQFF.

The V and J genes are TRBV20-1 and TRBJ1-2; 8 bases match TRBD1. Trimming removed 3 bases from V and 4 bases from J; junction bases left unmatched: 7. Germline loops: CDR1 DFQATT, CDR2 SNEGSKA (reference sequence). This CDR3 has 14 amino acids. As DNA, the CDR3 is TGCAGTGCTAGTTCACAAGGACAGGGCTATGGCTACACCTTC. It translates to CSASSQGQGYGYTF.

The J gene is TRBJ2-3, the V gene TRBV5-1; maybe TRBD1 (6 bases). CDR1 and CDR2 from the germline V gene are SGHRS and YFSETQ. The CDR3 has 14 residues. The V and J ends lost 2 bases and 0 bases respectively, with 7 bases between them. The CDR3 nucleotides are TGCGCCAGCAGCTTTGGACAGAGCACAGATACGCAGTATTTT. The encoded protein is CASSFGQSTDTQYF. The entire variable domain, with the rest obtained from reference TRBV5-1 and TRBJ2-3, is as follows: KAGVTQTPRYLIKTRGQQVTLSCSPISGHRSVSWYQQTPGQGLQFLFEYFSETQRNKGNFPGRFSGRQFSNSRSEMNVSTLELGDSALYLCASSFGQSTDTQYFGPGTRLTVL.

The CDR3 DNA follows: TGTGCCAGCAGCGCCAGACAGGGAATCGGGGAGCTGTTTTTT. It specifies CASSARQGIGELFF. V and J are TRBV7-2 and TRBJ2-2, with TRBD1 matching over 7 bases. The CDR3 has 14 residues. V shed 5 bases and J 7 bases; nucleotides not matched to a gene: 7. Germline assignment: CDR1 SGHTA and CDR2 FQGNSA.

CDR3 loop: CASSIGTSGDKGYF. Here the CDR3 DNA reads TGTGCCAGTAGTATCGGGACTAGCGGGGACAAGGGGTATTTT. The V call is TRBV19, the J call TRBJ2-3; the match to TRBD2 covers 13 bases. The ends lost 3 bases at V and 14 bases at J; junction bases unmatched: 8. The germline V gene has CDR1 LNHDA and CDR2 SQIVND (reference sequence). The CDR3 extends over 14 amino acids.

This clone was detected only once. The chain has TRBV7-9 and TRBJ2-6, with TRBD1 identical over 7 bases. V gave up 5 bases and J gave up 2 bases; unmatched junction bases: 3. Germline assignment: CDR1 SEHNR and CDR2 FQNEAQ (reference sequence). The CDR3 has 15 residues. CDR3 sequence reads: CASSRTGPGANVLTF. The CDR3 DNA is TGTGCCAGCAGCCGGACAGGTCCTGGGGCCAACGTCCTGACTTTC.

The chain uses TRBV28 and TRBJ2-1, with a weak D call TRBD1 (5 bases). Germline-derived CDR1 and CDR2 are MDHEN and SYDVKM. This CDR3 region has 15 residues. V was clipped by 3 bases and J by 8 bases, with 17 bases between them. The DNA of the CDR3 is TGTGCCAGCAGTTTTGCCGGACAAGGCCGAGATGAGCAGTTCTTC. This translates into CASSFAGQGRDEQFF.

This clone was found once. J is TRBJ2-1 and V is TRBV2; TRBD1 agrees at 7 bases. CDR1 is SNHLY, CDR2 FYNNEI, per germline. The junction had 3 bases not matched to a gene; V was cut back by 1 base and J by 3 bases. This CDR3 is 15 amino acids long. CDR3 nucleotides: TGTGCCAGCAGTGAAGAGACAGGGAACTACAATGAGCAGTTCTTC. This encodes CASSEETGNYNEQFF.

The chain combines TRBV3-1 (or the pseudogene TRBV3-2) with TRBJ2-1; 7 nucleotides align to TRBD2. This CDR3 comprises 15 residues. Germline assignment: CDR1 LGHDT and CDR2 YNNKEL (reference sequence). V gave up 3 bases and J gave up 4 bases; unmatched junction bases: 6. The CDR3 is CASSQGGTSYNEQFF. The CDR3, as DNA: TGTGCCAGCAGCCAGGGGGGGACTTCTTACAATGAGCAGTTCTTC.

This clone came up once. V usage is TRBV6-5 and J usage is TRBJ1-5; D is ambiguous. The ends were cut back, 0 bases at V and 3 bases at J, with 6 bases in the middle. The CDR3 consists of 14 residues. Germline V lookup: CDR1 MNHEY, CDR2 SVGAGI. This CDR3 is CASSYSRDNQPQHF. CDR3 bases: TGTGCCAGCAGTTACTCTCGGGACAATCAGCCCCAGCATTTT.

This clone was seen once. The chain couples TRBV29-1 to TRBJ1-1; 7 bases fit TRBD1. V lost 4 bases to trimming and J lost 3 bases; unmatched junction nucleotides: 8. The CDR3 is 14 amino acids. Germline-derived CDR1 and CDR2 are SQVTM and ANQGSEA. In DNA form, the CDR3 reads TGCAGCGTTGGGTGGGGACAGTCATACACTGAAGCTTTCTTT. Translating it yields CSVGWGQSYTEAFF.

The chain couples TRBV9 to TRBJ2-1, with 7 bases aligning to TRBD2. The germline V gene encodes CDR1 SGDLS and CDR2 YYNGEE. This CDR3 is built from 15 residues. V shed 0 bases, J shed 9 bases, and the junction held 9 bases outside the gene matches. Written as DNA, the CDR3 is TGTGCCAGCAGCGTAGAGCTAGCGGAGGGTAGTGAGCAGTTCTTC. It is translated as CASSVELAEGSEQFF.

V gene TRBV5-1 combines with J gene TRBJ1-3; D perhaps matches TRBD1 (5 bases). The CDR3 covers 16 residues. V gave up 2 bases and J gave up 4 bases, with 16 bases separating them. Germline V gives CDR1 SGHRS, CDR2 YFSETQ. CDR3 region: CASSLGTLPIGNTIYF. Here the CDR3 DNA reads TGCGCCAGCAGCTTAGGGACTCTTCCCATCGGAAACACCATATATTTT.

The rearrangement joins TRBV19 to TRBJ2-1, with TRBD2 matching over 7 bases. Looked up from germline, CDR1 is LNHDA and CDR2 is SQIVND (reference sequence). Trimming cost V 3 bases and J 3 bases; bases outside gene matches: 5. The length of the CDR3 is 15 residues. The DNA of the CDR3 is TGTGCCAGTAGTATCCTGGGAGGGAACTACAATGAGCAGTTCTTC. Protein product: CASSILGGNYNEQFF.

CDR3 nucleotide sequence: TGTGCCAGCAGCTTGGCCCCGGACAGTCGGGAAAAACTGTTTTTT. This codes for CASSLAPDSREKLFF. This sequence joins TRBV5-6 and TRBJ1-4, with D possibly matching TRBD1 (6 bases). Germline V CDR1 and CDR2: SGHDT, YYEEEE. This CDR3 comprises 15 residues. V shed 0 bases and J shed 8 bases, with 14 bases lying between them.

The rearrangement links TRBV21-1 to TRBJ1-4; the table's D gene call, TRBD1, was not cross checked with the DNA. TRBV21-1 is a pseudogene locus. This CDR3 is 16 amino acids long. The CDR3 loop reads CASSNPPDREDEKLFF. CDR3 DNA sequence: TGTGCCAGCAGCAACCCACCGGACAGGGAGGACGAAAAACTGTTTTTT.

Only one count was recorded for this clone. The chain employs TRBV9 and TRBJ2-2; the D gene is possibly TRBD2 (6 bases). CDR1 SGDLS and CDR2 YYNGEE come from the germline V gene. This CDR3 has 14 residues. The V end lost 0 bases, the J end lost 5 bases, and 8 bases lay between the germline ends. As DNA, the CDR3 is TGTGCCAGCAGCGTAGAGGAGGGGACCGGGGAGCTGTTTTTT. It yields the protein CASSVEEGTGELFF.

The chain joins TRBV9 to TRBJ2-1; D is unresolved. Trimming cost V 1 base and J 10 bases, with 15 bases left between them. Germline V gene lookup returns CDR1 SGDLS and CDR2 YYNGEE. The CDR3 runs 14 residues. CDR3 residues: CASSVRRSAQEQFF. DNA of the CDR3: TGTGCCAGCAGCGTACGGAGATCGGCGCAGGAGCAGTTCTTC.

The CDR3, as DNA: TGTGCCAGCAGCTTATCCGGACTAGCGGGATTCAGACCCGGAACGCAGTATTTT. This sequence encodes CASSLSGLAGFRPGTQYF. The V gene is TRBV11-2, the J gene TRBJ2-3; TRBD2 matches 12 bases. Germline lookup yields CDR1 SGHAT and CDR2 FQNNGV. The V and J ends lost 2 bases and 9 bases, in that order; junction bases with no gene match: 15. The CDR3 has 18 residues.

CDR3 residues: CASSDRAGYTF. CDR3 DNA: TGTGCCAGCAGTGACAGGGCTGGCTACACCTTC. The chain employs TRBV2 and TRBJ1-2, with D possibly matching TRBD1 (5 bases). Germline V gene data show CDR1 as SNHLY and CDR2 as FYNNEI. The CDR3 has 11 residues. Deletions cut 3 bases from V and 7 bases from J, with 6 bases between.

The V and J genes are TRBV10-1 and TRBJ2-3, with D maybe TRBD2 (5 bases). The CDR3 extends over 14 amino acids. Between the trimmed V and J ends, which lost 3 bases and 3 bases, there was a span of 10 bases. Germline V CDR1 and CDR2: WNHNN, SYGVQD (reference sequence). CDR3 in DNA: TGCGCCAGCAGTGAACCAGCGGCGACAGATACGCAGTATTTT. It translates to CASSEPAATDTQYF.

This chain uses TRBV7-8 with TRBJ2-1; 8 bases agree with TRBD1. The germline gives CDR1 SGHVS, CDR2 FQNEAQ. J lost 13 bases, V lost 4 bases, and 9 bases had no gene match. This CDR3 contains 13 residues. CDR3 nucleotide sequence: TGTGCCAGCAGCTCCGGACAGGGTTTAAATCAGTTCTTC. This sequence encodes CASSSGQGLNQFF.

The CDR3, as DNA: TGTGCCAGTAGCAGGACTAGCGGGGGGTCCTACACAGATACGCAGTATTTT. Translation: CASSRTSGGSYTDTQYF. The chain employs TRBV19 and TRBJ2-3, with 14 bases fitting TRBD2. Germline trimming cut 6 bases from V and 2 bases from J; bases unmatched to any gene: 7. CDR1 and CDR2 (germline): LNHDA, SQIVND (reference sequence). This CDR3 is 17 amino acids long.

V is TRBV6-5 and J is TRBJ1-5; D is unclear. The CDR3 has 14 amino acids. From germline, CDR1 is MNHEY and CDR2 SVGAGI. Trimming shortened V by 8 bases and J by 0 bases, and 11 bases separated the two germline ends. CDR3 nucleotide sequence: TGTGCCAGCGGCGGCCTTAATAGCAATCAGCCCCAGCATTTT. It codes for CASGGLNSNQPQHF.

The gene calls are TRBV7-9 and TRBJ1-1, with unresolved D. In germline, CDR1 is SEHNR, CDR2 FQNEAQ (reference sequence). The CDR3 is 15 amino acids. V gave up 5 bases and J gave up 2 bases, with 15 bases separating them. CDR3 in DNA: TGTGCCAGCAGCCCCACGGACGGACTTAACACTGAAGCTTTCTTT. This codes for CASSPTDGLNTEAFF.